The source of this TCR beta chain is a study of blood T cells in healthy people across ages. RNA extraction gave at least 5 micrograms of total RNA per sample. Next came a second PCR, run for about 7 to 12 cycles, which used a sample-barcoded 5' primer along with a J-beta primer mix. TCRdb independently ran MiXCR on the 5' RACE reads; one entry per CDR3 protein. The table has around 1,000,000 distinct CDR3 sequences, about 23% seen once. Trimming removed 5 bases at V and 4 bases at J, with 14 bases between. This CDR3 has 14 residues. Germline V gene sequence: CDR1 LGHDT, CDR2 YNNKEL (reference sequence). Separately, the same data were catalogued under a study of T cells of mothers and their children.

The chain uses TRBV3-1 and TRBJ1-2, with a tentative D call TRBD1 (6 bases). The sequence derives from a girl aged 2-10 years in good health. Sequencing used blood. The CDR3 sequence is CASSYGQPIYGYTF. CDR3 DNA sequence: TGTGCCAGCAGCTACGGACAGCCGATCTATGGCTACACCTTC.